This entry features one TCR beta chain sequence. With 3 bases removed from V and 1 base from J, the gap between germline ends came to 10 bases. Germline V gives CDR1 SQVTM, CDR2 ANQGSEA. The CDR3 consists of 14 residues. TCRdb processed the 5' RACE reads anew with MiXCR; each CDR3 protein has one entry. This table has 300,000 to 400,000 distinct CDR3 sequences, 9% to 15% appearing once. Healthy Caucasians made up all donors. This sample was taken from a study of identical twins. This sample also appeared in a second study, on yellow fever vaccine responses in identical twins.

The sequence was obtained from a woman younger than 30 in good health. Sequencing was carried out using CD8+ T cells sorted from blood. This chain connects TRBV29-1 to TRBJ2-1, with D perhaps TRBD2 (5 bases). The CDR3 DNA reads TGCAGCGTTGATAACGGGGATTCCTACAATGAGCAGTTCTTC. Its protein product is CSVDNGDSYNEQFF.